The 16 T cell receptor beta chains below were found in one sample sequenced in a study of T-cell memory formation after mild COVID-19. Using its own MiXCR run on the 5' RACE reads, TCRdb lists one record per CDR3 protein. Found here are approximately 300,000 distinct CDR3 sequences, around 8% of them singletons; the top ten hold approximately 23%. Sequencing was carried out using PBMCs or a T cell subset sorted from them (not recorded which). All receptors come from a man aged 18 to 29 who had mild COVID-19 (a few samples of this study predate the infection). Cell type and time point are not known.

This clonotype was detected many times. The chain couples TRBV20-1 to TRBJ1-2; 9 nucleotides line up with TRBD1. This CDR3 has 15 residues. The V gene end was trimmed by 1 base and the J gene end by 7 bases; junction bases not matched to a gene: 10. The germline CDR1 and CDR2 sequences are DFQATT and SNEGSKA (reference sequence). CDR3 bases: TGCAGTGCTAGAGGGGGGGGACAGGGTTTGGGTGGCTACACCTTC. It specifies CSARGGGQGLGGYTF.

V is TRBV6-1 and J is TRBJ2-3; possible D gene TRBD1, 6 bases. Germline lookup yields CDR1 MNHNS and CDR2 SASEGT. Between the trimmed V and J ends, which lost 3 bases and 0 bases, there was a span of 10 bases. The CDR3 runs to 15 residues. In DNA form, the CDR3 reads TGTGCCAGCAGTGAGTGGGGGCAGAGCACAGATACGCAGTATTTT. Translated, it gives CASSEWGQSTDTQYF.

The rearrangement uses TRBV10-3 and TRBJ1-6, with D unresolved. Germline V gene lookup returns CDR1 ENHRY and CDR2 SYGVKD. Trimming left V 3 bases short and J 7 bases short, with 10 bases between. The CDR3 sequence is 14 residues long. CDR3 amino acids: CAISEGGLNSPLHF. The CDR3 bases are TGTGCCATCAGTGAAGGAGGCTTGAATTCACCCCTCCACTTT.

The chain has TRBV20-1 and TRBJ2-5; no reliable D call. Trimming removed 4 bases at V and 0 bases at J, with 12 bases between. Germline V gives CDR1 DFQATT, CDR2 SNEGSKA (reference sequence). CDR3 size: 14 residues. This chain's CDR3 is CSATTALYQETQYF. The CDR3 bases are TGCAGTGCTACCACTGCCCTGTACCAAGAGACCCAGTACTTC.

The rearrangement links TRBV5-8 to TRBJ2-5, with TRBD2 identical over 9 bases. Germline assignment: CDR1 SGHTS and CDR2 YDEGEE. This CDR3 region has 15 residues. V trimming: 2 bases; J trimming: 5 bases; junction bases outside the gene matches: 7. CDR3 nucleotide sequence: TGTGCCAGCAGCTTAGGGCGGGGGGGCTATGAGACCCAGTACTTC. The encoded protein is CASSLGRGGYETQYF.

This clonotype showed up many times. The gene calls are TRBV4-3 and TRBJ2-1; 11 nucleotides align to TRBD2. V trimming: 6 bases; J trimming: 6 bases; junction bases outside the gene matches: 4. The CDR3 contains 14 residues. The germline CDR1 and CDR2 sequences are LGHNA and YSLEER. CDR3 coding DNA: TGCGCCAGCAGTCGGGGACTAGCGGTCAATGAGCAGTTCTTC. It specifies CASSRGLAVNEQFF.

This clonotype was recorded a few times. The chain uses TRBV7-8 and TRBJ2-7; D may be TRBD2 (5 bases). The CDR3 is 16 amino acids. CDR1 and CDR2 from the germline V gene are SGHVS and FQNEAQ. V lost 5 bases, J lost 3 bases, and 20 bases lay in between. The CDR3 bases are TGTGCCAGCAGCCCCCGGGAACGCAGGTTTTACTACGAGCAGTACGTC. Translating it yields CASSPRERRFYYEQYV.

This clonotype was seen a single time. V and J are TRBV7-9 and TRBJ2-3; D not resolved. The germline gives CDR1 SEHNR, CDR2 FQNEAQ (reference sequence). The V end was cut by 5 bases, the J end by 2 bases, with 8 bases between. The CDR3 spans 13 residues. CDR3 DNA: TGTGCCAGCAGCCTCCTCTACACAGATACGCAGTATTTT. Protein: CASSLLYTDTQYF.

This clonotype has only a few counts. The rearrangement links TRBV2 to TRBJ2-4; D possibly corresponds to TRBD1 (5 bases). Germline V CDR1 and CDR2: SNHLY, FYNNEI. This CDR3 region has 16 residues. V lost 7 bases and J lost 1, with 17 bases in between. The CDR3 region has the DNA TGTGCCAGCATGGTAAATAGGGGTATCGCCAAAAACATTCAGTACTTC. As protein: CASMVNRGIAKNIQYF.

V gene TRBV4-2 combines with J gene TRBJ1-3, with D unclear. Germline V gene lookup returns CDR1 LGHNA and CDR2 YNFKEQ. V gave up 1 base and J gave up 0 bases, with 7 bases separating them. The CDR3 is made up of 15 amino acids. The DNA for the CDR3 is TGTGCCAGCAGCCAAGGCGTGAGCTCTGGAAACACCATATATTTT. Its translation: CASSQGVSSGNTIYF.

This clonotype was recorded at least ten times. Compared with germline, one end of the junction differs, possibly owing to a read error. The V call is TRBV7-7, the J call TRBJ2-2; unclear D gene. The CDR3 contains 13 residues. From germline, CDR1 is SSHAT and CDR2 FNYEAQ (reference sequence). CDR3 DNA: TGTGCTAGCAGCTTAAGAGAAACCGGGGAGCTGTTTTTT. Its translation: CASSLRETGELFF.

The chain has TRBV9 and TRBJ1-1; D is unresolved. Trimming pared 0 bases from V and 7 bases from J, leaving 10 bases between. The CDR3 totals 13 residues. The germline CDR1 and CDR2 sequences are SGDLS and YYNGEE. CDR3 nucleotide sequence: TGTGCCAGCAGCGTAGCTGGCGGGAGTGAAGCTTTCTTT. The encoded protein is CASSVAGGSEAFF.

This clonotype was recorded at least ten times. V usage is TRBV6-6 and J usage is TRBJ2-4, with no clear D. V dropped 6 bases and J dropped 0 bases, with 9 bases sitting between them. CDR1 MNHNY and CDR2 SVGAGI come from the germline V gene (reference sequence). CDR3 size: 14 residues. CDR3 residues: CASRDALAKNIQYF. The CDR3 DNA follows: TGTGCCAGCAGGGACGCGCTAGCCAAAAACATTCAGTACTTC.

This clonotype was observed a few times. V gene TRBV12-3 or TRBV12-4 combines with J gene TRBJ2-1; D is tentatively TRBD1 or TRBD2 (5 bases each). V lost 4 bases, J lost 4 bases, and 11 bases lay in between. The CDR3 runs to 14 residues. The CDR3 nucleotides are TGTGCCAGCAGTTACCGGGACGGTTACAATGAGCAGTTCTTC. Protein product: CASSYRDGYNEQFF.

This clonotype occurred a few times. This chain links TRBV7-6 with TRBJ2-5, with D perhaps TRBD2 (6 bases). The V and J ends lost 0 bases and 5 bases respectively, with 13 bases between them. CDR3 size: 15 residues. Germline values: CDR1 SGHVS, CDR2 FNYEAQ. The CDR3 nucleotides are TGTGCCAGCAGCTTAGCGTCGGGGGATGGGGAGACCCAGTACTTC. Encoded protein: CASSLASGDGETQYF.

This rearrangement joins TRBV18 to TRBJ1-3; D possibly corresponds to TRBD1 (5 bases). The germline CDR1 and CDR2 sequences are KGHSH and LQKENI. The CDR3 contains 14 residues. Between the trimmed V and J ends, which lost 3 bases and 6 bases, there was a span of 12 bases. The CDR3 spells CASSPGPVENTIYF. The CDR3 nucleotides are TGTGCCAGCTCACCGGGGCCGGTTGAAAACACCATATATTTT.